This T cell receptor (beta chain) was documented in a study of blood T cells in healthy people across ages (dated by TCRdb to the mid-2010s). Describing the broader study: In model experiments, template switching captured roughly one uniquely barcoded TCR beta cDNA molecule for every two T cells. To track age-related changes in TCR beta repertoire diversity, the study relied on deep sequencing normalized with unique cDNA molecular identifiers. The donors were split into four age groups: young (average around 15 years), middle-aged (around 40), aged (over 55) and long-lived (roughly 86). To avoid experimental bias, donors of different ages were spread randomly across the sequencing lanes. The study analyzed two additional independent replicas of 1 million unique cDNA reads from the same blood draw for two donors, one aged 18 to 30 and one aged 80 or older. Overall study outcomes, separate from this receptor: Conclusive comparison of naive and antigen-experienced compartments was prevented by the profiling of bulk unsorted PBMCs. Donor CMV infection status was unknown, potentially confounding age-related changes in expanded clonotypes. Observed TCR beta diversity per million T cells fell roughly linearly with age, and a significant reduction was already apparent by age approximately 41. Observed TCR beta diversity correlated strongly with the percentage of naive T cells measured by flow cytometry. The long-lived group showed more naive CD4+ T cells, fewer expanded clones and increased TCR diversity than the aged group, suggesting age selection. Estimates of total diversity based on one million sequenced T cells were regarded as lower bounds and as underestimates.

Library preparation employed 5' RACE. The instrument was an Illumina HiSeq 2500. A second PCR of roughly 7 to 12 cycles was run with a J-beta primer mix and a sample-barcoded 5' primer. Each TCR beta cDNA molecule received a unique molecular identifier from a template-switch 5' adaptor carrying 12 random nucleotides. At least 2.5 million CDR3-containing paired-end reads were obtained from each sample. The Mint cDNA synthesis kit, primed by a TRBC-specific oligonucleotide, was used to synthesize first-strand cDNA from all RNA. All cDNA was treated with uracil-DNA glycosylase and then went through a first 18-cycle PCR with the universal primers M1SS and BC2_uni_R. Turning to the authors' computational methods: Each sample was normalized by randomly selecting 1 million high-quality reads, each carrying a distinct molecular identifier. Instead of being binned into consensus sequences, reads that shared molecular identifiers were thrown out. MiTCR, set to a Q25 quality threshold and the strictest error-elimination algorithm, was used for CDR3 identification, clonotype clustering and error correction. A nonparametric unseen species model using Euler transformation provided a lower-bound estimate of total TCR beta diversity. The raw public reads went through TCRdb reprocessing: fastp at Q25, MiXCR clone calling, in-frame beta chains kept. Each record represents a unique CDR3 protein, reported with the most common genes and DNA among its rows. The V and J calls were not made by the authors but by TCRdb's processing. The sample data list roughly 640,000 distinct CDR3 sequences, and 25% to 30% of these were observed just once. Of the sample, around a sixth falls within the top ten clones.

At the junction V is shortened by 3 bases and J by 2 bases; bases outside the gene matches: 11. From the germline V gene (reference sequence), CDR1 is DFQATT and CDR2 is SNEGSKA. There are 16 amino acids in the CDR3, from cysteine to phenylalanine inclusive. CDR3 DNA only is kept here, 48 bases in frame from base 1. The donors were some 36 Caucasian individuals from Russia, aged about 6 to 100 years, who were systemically healthy. Around 9.8 milliliters of peripheral blood were collected from each donor into EDTA-treated Vacutainer tubes. Ficoll-Paque density-gradient centrifugation was used to isolate PBMCs, with at least 6.5 million per sample. Total RNA, at least 6 micrograms per sample, was extracted from PBMCs with Trizol reagent. For every donor, an aliquot of PBMCs went through flow cytometry to measure the percentages of naive CD45RAhigh/CD27high T cells. The table lists this clonotype with many counts. There is no known antigen for this receptor. Within one base of it there is no much larger clone, and no base qualities were kept.

This sequence was found in a woman older than 75 in good health. The sample comprised blood. Here the chain combines TRBV20-1 and TRBJ2-7; 9 central nucleotides agree with TRBD2. The base sequence is TGCAGTGCTAGGCGGTTGGAGCGGGGGGTTACCTACGAGCAGTACTTC. It is translated as CSARRLERGVTYEQYF.